A single sample is the source of the 21 T cell receptor beta chains below, sequenced in a study of response to subunit inactivated influenza vaccine. From the RT-PCR reads, TCRdb called clonotypes with MiXCR, one entry per CDR3 protein. The sample lists a few hundred thousand distinct CDR3 sequences, 12% to 15% occurring once. The source was PBMCs from blood, collected 12 days after vaccination. These receptors were obtained from a man aged 50 to 60 who received an inactivated influenza vaccine.

This clonotype was counted many times. CDR3 nucleotide sequence: TGTGCCACCAGCAGATCGGACTCTATCAGCTACACCTTC. Its protein is CATSRSDSISYTF. The chain links TRBV15 to TRBJ1-2; D ambiguous. Trimming removed 2 bases at V and 9 bases at J, with 13 bases between. The CDR3 spans 13 residues. The germline CDR1 and CDR2 sequences are LNHNV and YYDKDF (reference sequence).

This clonotype was found many times. The rearrangement links TRBV11-2 to TRBJ2-3, with D maybe TRBD2 (6 bases). This CDR3 has 15 amino acids. Trimming cost V 3 bases and J 5 bases, with 15 bases left between them. CDR1 and CDR2 from the germline V gene are SGHAT and FQNNGV. This CDR3 reads CASSLQAPGRDTQYF. As DNA, the CDR3 is TGTGCCAGCAGCTTGCAGGCCCCCGGGAGAGATACGCAGTATTTT.

This clonotype was counted a few times. The genes are TRBV20-1 and TRBJ2-7; 8 nucleotides match TRBD2. V trimming: 0 bases; J trimming: 10 bases; junction bases outside the gene matches: 11. CDR1 and CDR2 (germline): DFQATT, SNEGSKA (reference sequence). The CDR3 loop spans 14 amino acids. For the CDR3, the DNA is TGCAGTGCTAGAGATTACTCGGGAGCGGGAGACCAGTACTTC. Its protein is CSARDYSGAGDQYF.

The V and J genes are TRBV3-1 and TRBJ2-7, with 8 bases identical to TRBD2. V dropped 4 bases and J dropped 2; count of bases not matched to a gene: 7. Per the germline V gene, CDR1 is LGHDT and CDR2 is YNNKEL (reference sequence). The CDR3 is 15 amino acids. The CDR3 DNA reads as TGTGCCAGCAGCCCCACAGGGACTAGGGCCTACGAGCAGTACTTC. Its translation is CASSPTGTRAYEQYF.

The chain employs TRBV5-1 and TRBJ1-1; 12 positions agree with TRBD1. This CDR3 has 16 residues. V was clipped by 4 bases and J by 2 bases; unmatched bases: 6. Germline V gives CDR1 SGHRS, CDR2 YFSETQ. The CDR3 sequence is CASSIRDRGRNTEAFF. The CDR3 DNA reads TGCGCCAGCAGCATCCGGGACAGGGGGCGCAACACTGAAGCTTTCTTT.

CDR3 sequence (DNA): TGTGCCAGCATGGGGGCGCAGGCCCGTATGTACGAGCAGTACTTC. As protein: CASMGAQARMYEQYF. The chain is built from TRBV28 and TRBJ2-7; D perhaps matches TRBD1 (6 bases). The CDR3 loop spans 15 amino acids. Germline CDR1 is MDHEN and CDR2 is SYDVKM. The ends were cut back, 7 bases at V and 4 bases at J, with 20 bases in the middle.

The sample holds a few counts of this clonotype. The V gene is TRBV7-2, the J gene TRBJ1-2; possible D gene TRBD1, 5 bases. V dropped 0 bases and J dropped 1 base, with 9 bases sitting between them. From germline, CDR1 is SGHTA and CDR2 FQGNSA. The CDR3 has 15 amino acids. The CDR3 DNA reads as TGTGCCAGCAGCTTAGCCGGGGGAATTAACTATGGCTACACCTTC. It encodes CASSLAGGINYGYTF.

This clonotype showed up many times. J is TRBJ2-1 and V is TRBV5-1, with a possible D match to TRBD1 (6 bases). The germline V and J ends were trimmed by 4 bases and 2 bases, with 13 bases remaining between them. The length of the CDR3 is 15 residues. CDR1 SGHRS and CDR2 YFSETQ come from the germline V gene. CDR3 DNA: TGCGCCAGCAGCCCCCCGGGACAAGCCTACAATGAGCAGTTCTTC. This sequence encodes CASSPPGQAYNEQFF.

The chain links TRBV10-3 to TRBJ1-1; 8 bases line up with TRBD1. The CDR3 extends over 16 amino acids. Per germline, CDR1 ENHRY and CDR2 SYGVKD. With 3 bases clipped from V and 5 bases from J, the junction kept 11 bases outside the gene matches. In DNA, the CDR3 is TGTGCCATCAGTGACCCTCAGGGGGCGCGTAAAACTGAAGCTTTCTTT. Its translation is CAISDPQGARKTEAFF.

This clonotype was detected a few times. The chain combines TRBV15 with TRBJ1-1; D remains ambiguous. V dropped 5 bases and J dropped 5 bases, with 15 bases sitting between them. This CDR3 has 14 residues. Germline-derived CDR1 and CDR2 are LNHNV and YYDKDF (reference sequence). The CDR3 protein is CATSGTPWETEAFF. DNA for the CDR3: TGTGCCACCAGCGGAACCCCATGGGAGACTGAAGCTTTCTTT.

This clonotype was counted only a few times. The CDR3 loop is CASSQDNTIYEQYF. CDR3 bases: TGCGCCAGCAGCCAAGATAACACTATATACGAGCAGTACTTC. The V call is TRBV4-1, the J call TRBJ2-7; D remains unclear. Germline loops: CDR1 MGHRA, CDR2 YSYEKL. The CDR3 sequence is 14 residues long. V lost 0 bases and J 4 bases, leaving 10 bases between the germline ends.

This clonotype was picked up many times. The genes are TRBV12-3 or TRBV12-4 and TRBJ2-1, with 11 positions matching TRBD2. CDR3 length: 17 amino acids. V shed 5 bases and J 6 bases; nucleotides not matched to a gene: 12. The CDR3 coding sequence is TGTGCCAGCAGTCCCCGGGCTAGCGGGAGGAGGTCCAATGAGCAGTTCTTC. This codes for CASSPRASGRRSNEQFF.

The genes are TRBV4-2 and TRBJ2-4, with D possibly being TRBD1 (6 bases). V was clipped by 1 base and J by 0 bases, with 16 bases between them. CDR3 length: 18 residues. CDR1 and CDR2 from the germline V gene are LGHNA and YNFKEQ. This chain's CDR3 is CASSQAPGQRLAKNIQYF. The CDR3 region has the DNA TGTGCCAGCAGCCAAGCCCCGGGACAAAGACTAGCCAAAAACATTCAGTACTTC.

The gene calls are TRBV12-3 or TRBV12-4 and TRBJ2-1; no firm D call. Trimming took 8 bases from V and 8 from J, leaving 10 bases between them. The CDR3 has 11 amino acids. The CDR3 protein is CASGLIDEQFF. In nucleotides, the CDR3 is TGTGCCAGCGGGTTGATCGATGAGCAGTTCTTC.

The table lists this clonotype with a few counts. The genes are TRBV7-8 and TRBJ2-1; the D gene is possibly TRBD2 (5 bases). Germline V gives CDR1 SGHVS, CDR2 FQNEAQ. The CDR3 totals 19 residues. V was trimmed by 5 bases and J by 7 bases, leaving 30 bases between them. The chain's CDR3 is CASSQFGRGVRAALNEQFF. The CDR3 DNA reads as TGTGCCAGCAGCCAATTTGGCCGGGGTGTAAGGGCCGCCTTAAATGAGCAGTTCTTC.

This clonotype was recorded at least ten times. V usage is TRBV12-3 or TRBV12-4 and J usage is TRBJ1-2, with TRBD1 matching 9 bases. V gave up 6 bases and J gave up 8 bases; unmatched junction bases: 7. CDR3 length: 13 residues. The CDR3 sequence: CASRRGQGGGYTF. CDR3 coding DNA: TGTGCCAGCAGACGGGGACAGGGAGGAGGCTACACCTTC.

This clonotype appeared a few times. J is TRBJ2-1 and V is TRBV18; either TRBD1 or TRBD2 may supply D (5 bases each). The V gene lost 5 bases and the J gene lost 5 bases, with 10 bases spanning the gap. Looked up from germline, CDR1 is KGHSH and CDR2 is LQKENI. The length of the CDR3 is 13 residues. In DNA form, the CDR3 reads TGTGCCAGCTCAGGTCGGGGCCACAATGAGCAGTTCTTC. This codes for CASSGRGHNEQFF.

This clonotype occurred many times. The chain uses TRBV24-1 and TRBJ2-1; TRBD2 is a possible D gene (6 bases). V gave up 9 bases and J gave up 4 bases, with 6 bases separating them. Germline CDR1 reads KGHDR; CDR2 reads SFDVKD. The CDR3 totals 11 residues. CDR3: CATGGYNEQFF. CDR3 DNA: TGTGCCACCGGGGGGTACAATGAGCAGTTCTTC.

The chain is built from TRBV20-1 and TRBJ2-1, with TRBD2 as a possible D gene (6 bases). The CDR3 sequence is 16 residues long. Germline CDR1 DFQATT, CDR2 SNEGSKA (reference sequence). V was pared by 6 bases and J by 0 bases, with 18 bases between. The CDR3 sequence is CSAPRVSGSSYNEQFF. DNA of the CDR3: TGCAGTGCCCCCCGAGTTAGCGGAAGCTCCTACAATGAGCAGTTCTTC.

This chain joins TRBV6-5 and TRBJ1-2; 10 positions agree with TRBD1. Losses at the gene ends were 0 bases for V and 3 bases for J; bases not matched to a gene: 4. The length of the CDR3 is 16 residues. CDR1 and CDR2 from the germline V gene are MNHEY and SVGAGI. CDR3 protein: CASSYSVGQGDYGYTF. As DNA, the CDR3 is TGTGCCAGCAGTTACTCGGTCGGACAGGGGGACTATGGCTACACCTTC.

This sequence joins TRBV6-2 or TRBV6-3 and TRBJ2-5, with TRBD2 matching 11 bases. The germline gives CDR1 MNHEY, CDR2 SVGEGT. After removal of 3 bases from V and 7 bases from J, the junction contained 10 bases not matched to a gene. This CDR3 spans 16 amino acids. CDR3 amino acids: CASSYISGRAGGTQYF. CDR3 nucleotide sequence: TGTGCCAGCAGTTATATTAGCGGGAGGGCCGGGGGGACCCAGTACTTC.